Each of the 18 T cell receptor beta chains below was sequenced from the same sample in a study of T cell changes during pregnancy in multiple sclerosis (dated by TCRdb to the late 2010s). Libraries were made using the immunoSEQ multiplex PCR assay. Imported from immuneACCESS, the table was reduced by TCRdb to in-frame sequences with V and J called. These copies leave out some clones; in studies compared against another copy, an unresolved V gene accounts for under half, and the cause of the remainder is not known. For this sample there are around 100,000 clones; about 91% appear just once. The ten largest clones capture over 2.5% of the sample. Specimen: peripheral blood, collected in the second trimester of pregnancy. These receptors were taken from a female donor with multiple sclerosis, enrolled in a pregnancy study.

The genes are TRBV30 and TRBJ1-2, with 12 bases aligning to TRBD1. The CDR3 contains 14 residues. Trimming removed 4 bases from V and 8 bases from J; junction bases left unmatched: 8. Germline lookup yields CDR1 GTSNPN and CDR2 SVGIG (reference sequence). The CDR3 DNA follows: TGTGCCTGGATGATGGGACAGGGGGCCGGGGGCTACACCTTC. This codes for CAWMMGQGAGGYTF. Filled out from reference TRBV30 and TRBJ1-2, the complete variable domain reads SQTIHQWPATLVQPVGSPLSLECTVEGTSNPNLYWYRQAAGRGLQLLFYSVGIGQISSEVPQNLSASRPQDRQFILSSKKLLLSDSGFYLCAWMMGQGAGGYTFGSGTRLTVV.

The genes are TRBV28 and TRBJ1-2, with 7 bases aligning to TRBD1. There are 14 residues in the CDR3. The J segment lost 7 bases and the V segment lost 5 bases, leaving 10 bases of the junction unmatched. Germline assignment: CDR1 MDHEN and CDR2 SYDVKM. The CDR3 coding sequence is TGTGCCAGCAGTCAGTCCCGGGACAGTTCTGGCTACACCTTC. Its protein is CASSQSRDSSGYTF.

This sequence joins TRBV10-3 and TRBJ2-2; 7 nucleotides align to TRBD1. From germline, CDR1 is ENHRY and CDR2 SYGVKD. V lost 6 bases to trimming and J lost 6 bases; unmatched junction nucleotides: 7. CDR3 length: 14 residues. In DNA form, the CDR3 reads TGTGCCATCAGACCGACAGGGACAGCCGGGGAGCTGTTTTTT. Translation gives CAIRPTGTAGELFF.

The chain has TRBV19 and TRBJ2-2; no clear D. The germline V and J ends were trimmed by 9 bases and 6 bases, with 11 bases remaining between them. The CDR3 totals 12 residues. The germline V gene has CDR1 LNHDA and CDR2 SQIVND (reference sequence). In nucleotides, the CDR3 is TGTGCCAGCCTCACTCTGTCCGGGGAGCTGTTTTTT. It specifies CASLTLSGELFF.

The chain combines TRBV4-2 with TRBJ2-1, with a tentative D call TRBD2 (6 bases). V was shortened by 1 base and J by 7 bases, with 20 bases between the two germline ends. CDR1 is LGHNA, CDR2 YNFKEQ, per germline. The CDR3 loop spans 17 amino acids. CDR3 amino acids: CASSQGIGRLTGNEQFF. CDR3 in DNA: TGTGCCAGCAGCCAAGGAATCGGGAGATTGACGGGGAATGAGCAGTTCTTC.

CDR3 sequence reads: CASNEQGSYGYTF. CDR3 DNA: TGTGCCAGCAACGAACAGGGCAGCTACGGCTACACCTTC. The chain has TRBV6-1 and TRBJ1-2; possible D gene TRBD1, 6 bases. The CDR3 has 13 residues. Germline V gene lookup returns CDR1 MNHNS and CDR2 SASEGT. V lost 7 bases and J 8 bases, leaving 17 bases between the germline ends.

V is TRBV16 and J is TRBJ2-3; no clear D gene. V dropped 7 bases and J dropped 3 bases, with 8 bases sitting between them. CDR1 is KGHSY and CDR2 is FQNENV in the germline V gene. This CDR3 contains 12 residues. The chain's CDR3 is CASTFLTDTQYF. CDR3 nucleotide sequence: TGTGCCAGCACGTTTTTAACAGATACGCAGTATTTT.

This clone came up once. The chain employs TRBV5-1 and TRBJ2-3, with 9 bases identical to TRBD2. This CDR3 is 16 amino acids long. Germline CDR1 reads SGHRS; CDR2 reads YFSETQ. Unmatched junction bases numbered 8, after V lost 0 bases and J lost 6 bases. Here the CDR3 reads CASSLVASGAGDTQYF. The CDR3, as DNA: TGCGCCAGCAGCTTGGTGGCTAGCGGGGCCGGGGATACGCAGTATTTT.

This sequence joins TRBV19 and TRBJ1-1; TRBD1 might be the D (5 bases). This CDR3 is 15 amino acids long. Looked up from germline, CDR1 is LNHDA and CDR2 is SQIVND (reference sequence). V was trimmed by 8 bases and J by 3 bases, leaving 19 bases between them. The DNA of the CDR3 is TGTGCCAGTGCCCCCTCATGGGGAGGGGACACTGAAGCTTTCTTT. Translation: CASAPSWGGDTEAFF.

The rearrangement joins TRBV7-8 to TRBJ2-5; 7 bases agree with TRBD1. The CDR3 runs to 13 residues. Germline-derived CDR1 and CDR2 are SGHVS and FQNEAQ. V shed 5 bases, J shed 3 bases, and the junction held 3 bases outside the gene matches. CDR3 sequence: CASSPGQKETQYF. CDR3 DNA: TGTGCCAGCAGCCCGGGACAGAAAGAGACCCAGTACTTC.

The chain joins TRBV28 to TRBJ1-5, with a weak D call TRBD1 (5 bases). Germline V gene sequence: CDR1 MDHEN, CDR2 SYDVKM. The CDR3 is 14 amino acids. The germline V and J ends were trimmed by 3 bases and 7 bases, with 13 bases remaining between them. The CDR3 bases are TGTGCCAGCAGTTTGGGCCAGGGCCGACAGCCCCAGCATTTT. The encoded protein is CASSLGQGRQPQHF.

J is TRBJ2-2 and V is TRBV7-2, with 13 bases lining up with TRBD2. The CDR3 is 16 amino acids. CDR1 SGHTA and CDR2 FQGNSA come from the germline V gene. J lost 4 bases, V lost 4 bases, and 3 bases had no gene match. DNA for the CDR3: TGTGCCAGCAGCTACGGACTAGCGGGAGTCACCGGGGAGCTGTTTTTT. This sequence encodes CASSYGLAGVTGELFF.

This chain uses TRBV13 with TRBJ2-7, with 7 positions matching TRBD1. Germline assignment: CDR1 PRHDT and CDR2 FYEKMQ (reference sequence). V gave up 5 bases and J gave up 5 bases; unmatched junction bases: 0. This CDR3 has 11 amino acids. In nucleotides, the CDR3 is TGTGCCAGCAGCACAGGGGACGAGCAGTACTTC. Protein product: CASSTGDEQYF.

In its sample, this clone was seen once. The chain uses TRBV5-6 and TRBJ2-2; D remains unclear. Trimming cost V 0 bases and J 7 bases, with 4 bases left between them. The CDR3 sequence is 12 residues long. Germline CDR1 reads SGHDT; CDR2 reads YYEEEE. The CDR3 reads CASSLVSGELFF. In DNA form, the CDR3 reads TGTGCCAGCAGCTTGGTTAGCGGGGAGCTGTTTTTT.

The chain joins TRBV9 to TRBJ2-7, with D possibly TRBD1 on 5 matching bases. CDR1 is SGDLS and CDR2 is YYNGEE in the germline V gene. CDR3 length: 14 residues. Between the trimmed V and J ends, which lost 3 bases and 4 bases, there was a span of 14 bases. The chain's CDR3 is CASSATGGAYEQYF. CDR3 DNA sequence: TGTGCCAGCAGCGCTACAGGCGGCGCGTACGAGCAGTACTTC.

This clone came up once. The V gene is TRBV2, the J gene TRBJ1-1; tentative D call: TRBD1 (5 bases). Germline V gene sequence: CDR1 SNHLY, CDR2 FYNNEI. Trimming removed 2 bases at V and 3 bases at J, with 10 bases between. The CDR3 is 14 residues long. The CDR3 coding sequence is TGTGCCAGCAGTGAAACCCGACAGTACACTGAAGCTTTCTTT. Amino acid sequence: CASSETRQYTEAFF.

The V and J genes are TRBV6-5 and TRBJ2-1, with D hard to call. Between the trimmed V and J ends, which lost 2 bases and 6 bases, there was a span of 8 bases. The CDR3 is 13 amino acids. The V gene's germline CDR1 is MNHEY and CDR2 SVGAGI. The CDR3 nucleotides read TGTGCCAGCAGTTACGCTCTAGGCAATGAGCAGTTCTTC. This codes for CASSYALGNEQFF.

The V gene is TRBV7-9, the J gene TRBJ2-3; 10 nucleotides match TRBD2. The length of the CDR3 is 13 residues. Trimming removed 1 base from V and 15 bases from J; junction bases left unmatched: 7. Germline V gene data show CDR1 as SEHNR and CDR2 as FQNEAQ (reference sequence). Here the CDR3 reads CASSLVSSGRIYF. For the CDR3, the DNA is TGTGCCAGCAGCTTAGTGTCTAGCGGGAGAATTTATTTT.